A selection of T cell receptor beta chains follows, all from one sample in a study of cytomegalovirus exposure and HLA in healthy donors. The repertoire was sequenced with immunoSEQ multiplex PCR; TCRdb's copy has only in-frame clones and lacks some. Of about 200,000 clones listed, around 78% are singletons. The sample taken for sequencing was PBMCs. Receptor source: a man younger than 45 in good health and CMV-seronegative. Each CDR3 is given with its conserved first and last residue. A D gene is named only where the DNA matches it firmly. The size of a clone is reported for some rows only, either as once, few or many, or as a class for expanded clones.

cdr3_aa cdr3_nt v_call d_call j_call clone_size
CASRIQTGSDNQPQHF TGTGCCAGCAGAATTCAGACAGGCAGTGACAATCAGCCCCAGCATTTT TRBV28 NA TRBJ1-5 NA
CASSRNGQAITSEQYF TGTGCCAGCAGCCGAAATGGACAGGCTATAACCAGCGAGCAGTACTTC TRBV11-2 TRBD1 TRBJ2-7 NA
CASSLAPGNIQYF TGTGCCAGCAGTCTAGCTCCCGGAAACATTCAGTACTTC TRBV28 NA TRBJ2-4 NA
CASSLVGGEQETQYF TGTGCCAGCAGCTTAGTGGGGGGTGAGCAAGAGACCCAGTACTTC TRBV11-2 NA TRBJ2-5 NA
CASSESGGSYEQYF TGTGCCAGCAGTGAATCCGGGGGGTCCTACGAGCAGTACTTC TRBV25-1 TRBD2 TRBJ2-7 few
CAISVGQPGEAFF TGTGCCATCAGTGTGGGGCAGCCGGGTGAAGCTTTCTTT TRBV10-3 NA TRBJ1-1 NA
CASSEGTGQLSYNEQFF TGTGCCAGCAGTGAGGGCACAGGGCAGTTATCCTACAATGAGCAGTTCTTC TRBV6-1 NA TRBJ2-1 NA
CASSQDRGGPGSYEQYF TGTGCCAGCAGCCAAGATAGGGGCGGCCCCGGGTCATACGAGCAGTACTTC TRBV4-2 NA TRBJ2-7 once
CASSIGGVVYEQYF TGTGCCAGTAGTATAGGCGGGGTCGTCTACGAGCAGTACTTC TRBV19 NA TRBJ2-7 once
CASSGTGVSTGELFF TGTGCCAGCAGCGGGACAGGGGTTAGCACCGGGGAGCTGTTTTTT TRBV9 TRBD1 TRBJ2-2 NA
CASSANLAAHGNEQFF TGTGCCAGCAGCGCAAATCTAGCGGCACATGGAAATGAGCAGTTCTTC TRBV9 TRBD2 TRBJ2-1 NA
CASSWETGNNEQFF TGCGCCAGCAGCTGGGAGACAGGGAACAATGAGCAGTTCTTC TRBV5-1 TRBD1 TRBJ2-1 NA
CAISGDNEQFF TGTGCCATCAGTGGCGACAATGAGCAGTTCTTC TRBV10-3 NA TRBJ2-1 few
CASSEWYGRGPYEQYF TGTGCCAGCAGTGAATGGTATGGCAGGGGCCCGTACGAGCAGTACTTC TRBV2 NA TRBJ2-7 NA
CASTTIPGGEQFF TGTGCCAGCACCACTATCCCAGGGGGAGAGCAGTTCTTC TRBV2 TRBD1 TRBJ2-1 NA
CASSLPSGSVYYEQYF TGTGCCAGCAGCTTACCTAGCGGGAGTGTTTACTACGAGCAGTACTTC TRBV11-2 TRBD2 TRBJ2-7 NA
CASSDSAAGDVNEQFF TGTGCCAGCAGTGACTCAGCAGCGGGTGATGTTAATGAGCAGTTCTTC TRBV6-4 NA TRBJ2-1 few
CARVLEQYF TGTGCTAGGGTTCTCGAGCAGTACTTC TRBV12-5 NA TRBJ2-7 NA
CASSLTGVGPNEQFF TGCGCCAGCAGCTTAACGGGAGTTGGCCCCAATGAGCAGTTCTTC TRBV5-1 NA TRBJ2-1 NA
CASSKTGGADEKLFF TGTGCCAGCAGTAAAACAGGGGGCGCAGATGAAAAACTGTTTTTT TRBV5-6 TRBD1 TRBJ1-4 NA
CAWSSKQTRPKTDTQYF TGTGCCTGGAGTTCGAAACAGACTAGACCAAAAACAGATACGCAGTATTTT TRBV30 NA TRBJ2-3 NA
CASTSLAGDTEAFF TGTGCCAGCACCTCCCTAGCCGGGGACACTGAAGCTTTCTTT TRBV28 NA TRBJ1-1 few
CASSLEGQLRGEQYF TGCGCCAGCAGCTTGGAGGGACAGCTACGGGGTGAGCAGTACTTC TRBV5-1 TRBD1 TRBJ2-7 NA
CASIEDRGHVGELFF TGTGCCAGCATCGAGGACAGGGGGCATGTCGGGGAGCTGTTTTTT TRBV7-9 TRBD1 TRBJ2-2 NA
CASSPLRTSYEQYF TGTGCCAGCAGCCCTCTCCGGACTTCCTACGAGCAGTACTTC TRBV11-1 NA TRBJ2-7 once
CASSGGRTDTQYF TGTGCCAGCAGCGGCGGGAGGACAGATACGCAGTATTTT TRBV6-1 TRBD2 TRBJ2-3 once
CASSPGQGVNQPQHF TGCGCCAGCAGCCCGGGACAGGGGGTAAATCAGCCCCAGCATTTT TRBV5-1 TRBD1 TRBJ1-5 NA
CASSPPSPSGIVQETQYF TGTGCCAGCTCACCACCGTCTCCTAGCGGGATTGTCCAAGAGACCCAGTACTTC TRBV18 TRBD2 TRBJ2-5 few
CASNFYRTGRTEAFF TGTGCCAGCAACTTTTATCGGACAGGGCGGACTGAAGCTTTCTTT TRBV6-1 TRBD1 TRBJ1-1 NA
CASSSYIVGGSGNTIYF TGTGCCAGCAGCTCCTATATTGTTGGTGGCTCTGGAAACACCATATATTTT TRBV11-2 NA TRBJ1-3 few
CASRLGTGGYYEQYF TGTGCCAGCAGGCTGGGGACAGGGGGATACTACGAGCAGTACTTC TRBV6-1 TRBD1 TRBJ2-7 NA
CASSRAGTSGRYEQFF TGCGCCAGCAGCCGCGCCGGGACTAGCGGGAGGTATGAGCAGTTCTTC TRBV4-1 TRBD2 TRBJ2-1 once
CASSRSQAGNTIYF TGTGCCAGCAGTAGAAGCCAAGCTGGAAACACCATATATTTT TRBV7-9 NA TRBJ1-3 NA
CASSYTENDEKLFF TGTGCCAGCAGTTATACAGAAAACGATGAAAAACTGTTTTTT TRBV5-6 NA TRBJ1-4 once
CASSLRDSSYEQYF TGTGCCAGCAGTTTAAGGGACAGCTCCTACGAGCAGTACTTC TRBV7-8 TRBD1 TRBJ2-7 NA
CASTSGPGGRTDTQYF TGTGCCAGCACCTCCGGGCCGGGGGGCAGGACAGATACGCAGTATTTT TRBV11-2 NA TRBJ2-3 NA
CASSVAIGNTIYF TGTGCCAGCAGCGTAGCCATTGGAAACACCATATATTTT TRBV9 NA TRBJ1-3 NA
CASSLPPGTSGRGTQYF TGTGCCAGCAGTTTACCCCCCGGGACTAGCGGGAGAGGCACGCAGTATTTT TRBV27 TRBD2 TRBJ2-3 few
CASSRTGGQETQYF TGCGCCAGCAGCCGGACAGGGGGGCAAGAGACCCAGTACTTC TRBV5-1 TRBD1 TRBJ2-5 once
CASSETSGEKDTQYF TGTGCCAGCAGTGAGACTAGCGGGGAAAAAGATACGCAGTATTTT TRBV6-4 TRBD2 TRBJ2-3 NA
CASSYSLAHEQFF TGTGCCAGCAGTTACTCGCTAGCCCATGAGCAGTTCTTC TRBV6-5 NA TRBJ2-1 NA
CASSYRLAVSYNEQFF TGTGCCAGCAGCTACCGACTAGCGGTTTCCTACAATGAGCAGTTCTTC TRBV11-3 TRBD2 TRBJ2-1 NA
CASSNLAEHGTDTQYF TGTGCCAGCAGCAACCTAGCGGAGCACGGCACAGATACGCAGTATTTT TRBV5-4 TRBD2 TRBJ2-3 NA
CASSATGYNQPQHF TGTGCCAGCAGCGCCACAGGGTATAATCAGCCCCAGCATTTT TRBV9 NA TRBJ1-5 NA
CSVVEGVNTEAFF TGCAGCGTTGTTGAGGGGGTAAACACTGAAGCTTTCTTT TRBV29-1 NA TRBJ1-1 NA